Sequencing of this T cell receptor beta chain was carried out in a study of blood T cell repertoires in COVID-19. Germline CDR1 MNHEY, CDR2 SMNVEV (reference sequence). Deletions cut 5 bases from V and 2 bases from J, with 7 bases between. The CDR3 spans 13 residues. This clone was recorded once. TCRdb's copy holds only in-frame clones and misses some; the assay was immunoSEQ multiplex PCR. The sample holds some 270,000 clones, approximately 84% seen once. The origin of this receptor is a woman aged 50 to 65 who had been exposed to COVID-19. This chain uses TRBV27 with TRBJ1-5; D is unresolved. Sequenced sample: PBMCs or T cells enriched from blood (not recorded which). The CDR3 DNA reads TGTGCCAGCAGTCGGGATCGCAATCAGCCCCAGCATTTT. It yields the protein CASSRDRNQPQHF.